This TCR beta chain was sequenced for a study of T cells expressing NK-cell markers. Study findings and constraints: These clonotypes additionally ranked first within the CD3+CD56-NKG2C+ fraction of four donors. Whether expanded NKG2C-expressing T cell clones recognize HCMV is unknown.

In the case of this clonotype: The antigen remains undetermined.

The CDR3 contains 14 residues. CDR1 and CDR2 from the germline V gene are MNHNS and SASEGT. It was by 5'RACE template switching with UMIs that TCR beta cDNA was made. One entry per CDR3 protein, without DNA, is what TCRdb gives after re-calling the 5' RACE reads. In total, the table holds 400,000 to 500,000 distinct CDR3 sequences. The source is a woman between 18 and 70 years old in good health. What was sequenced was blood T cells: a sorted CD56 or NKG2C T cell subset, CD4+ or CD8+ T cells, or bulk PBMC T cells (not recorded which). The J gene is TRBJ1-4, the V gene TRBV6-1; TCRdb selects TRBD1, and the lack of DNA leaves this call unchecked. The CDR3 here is CASTGRATNEKLFF.